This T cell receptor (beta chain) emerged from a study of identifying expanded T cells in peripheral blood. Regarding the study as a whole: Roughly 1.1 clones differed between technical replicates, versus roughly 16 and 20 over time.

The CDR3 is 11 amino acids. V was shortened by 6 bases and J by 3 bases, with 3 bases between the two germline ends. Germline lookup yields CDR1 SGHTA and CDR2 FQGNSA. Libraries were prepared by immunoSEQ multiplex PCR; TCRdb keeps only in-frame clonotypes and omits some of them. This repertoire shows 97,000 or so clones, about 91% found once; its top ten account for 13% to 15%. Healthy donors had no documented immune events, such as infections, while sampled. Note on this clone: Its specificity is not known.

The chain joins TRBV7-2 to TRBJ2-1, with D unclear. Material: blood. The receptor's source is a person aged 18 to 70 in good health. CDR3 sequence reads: CASRNYNEQFF. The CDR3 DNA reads TGTGCCAGCAGAAACTACAATGAGCAGTTCTTC. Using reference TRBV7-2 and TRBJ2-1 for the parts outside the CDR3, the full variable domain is GAGVSQSPSNKVTEKGKDVELRCDPISGHTALYWYRQSLGQGLEFLIYFQGNSAPDKSGLPSDRFSAERTGGSVSTLTIQRTQQEDSAVYLCASRNYNEQFFGPGTRLTVL.